This T cell receptor beta chain was documented in a study of graft-versus-host responses after intestinal transplantation. Study-level information: All of the recipients had induction that used anti-thymocyte globulin, then tacrolimus and steroids for approximately 3 years. Study conclusions and caveats: Across patients carrying graft-donor T cell macrochimerism, allografts held high graft-versus-host to host-versus-graft clonal ratios.

Germline-derived CDR1 and CDR2 are SGHDT and YYEEEE. The CDR3 consists of 17 residues. V trimming: 6 bases; J trimming: 4 bases; junction bases outside the gene matches: 12. Concerning this clone itself: Its specificity is not known.

Only in-frame clones appear in the TCRdb table, and some are missing; sequencing was by immunoSEQ multiplex PCR. The data contain some 120,000 clones, roughly nine tenths of them singletons. V gene TRBV5-6 combines with J gene TRBJ2-1, with 11 bases aligning to TRBD1. The sequencing here drew on unstimulated CD4+ T cells sorted from spleen or lymph node cells, taken before intestinal transplant. The source is a human donor who received an intestinal transplant. CDR3 sequence (DNA): TGTGCCAGCACCCTCCGGTGGGACAGGGGGGCATACAATGAGCAGTTCTTC. Translation gives CASTLRWDRGAYNEQFF.